Included here is one TCR beta chain sequence, with context. Its antigen remains unknown. Libraries were prepared by immunoSEQ multiplex PCR; TCRdb keeps only in-frame clonotypes and omits some of them. Among about 150,000 clones listed, approximately 90% were seen once. The sample belongs to a study of T cell responses to AZD1222 COVID-19 vaccine. Whole-study findings and limits: Females made up more of the donors, who were largely white British, and clonal diversity may have come out too low.

The CDR3 loop spans 12 amino acids. Trimming took off 4 bases at V and 3 bases at J, with 7 bases between the two ends. CDR1 is MNHEY and CDR2 is SMNVEV in the germline V gene (reference sequence). The chain carries TRBV27 and TRBJ2-7; no clear D. The sequence was obtained from an adult in good health. The input for sequencing was peripheral blood, taken on day 0 of AZD1222 vaccination. The CDR3 coding sequence is TGTGCCAGCAGTTCCCCTAGCTACGAGCAGTACTTC. Translated: CASSSPSYEQYF.